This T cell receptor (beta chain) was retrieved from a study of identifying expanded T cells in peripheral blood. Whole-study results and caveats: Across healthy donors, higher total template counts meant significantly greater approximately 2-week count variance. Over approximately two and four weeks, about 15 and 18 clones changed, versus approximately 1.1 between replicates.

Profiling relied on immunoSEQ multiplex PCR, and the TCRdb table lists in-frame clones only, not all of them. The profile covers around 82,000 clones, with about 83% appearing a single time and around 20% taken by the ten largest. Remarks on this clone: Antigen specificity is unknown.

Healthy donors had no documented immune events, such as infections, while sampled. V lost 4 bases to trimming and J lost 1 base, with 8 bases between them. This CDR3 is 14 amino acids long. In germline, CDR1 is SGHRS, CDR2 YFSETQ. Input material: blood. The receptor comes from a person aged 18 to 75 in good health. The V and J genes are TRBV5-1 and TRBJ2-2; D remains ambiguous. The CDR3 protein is CASSLTVNTGELFF. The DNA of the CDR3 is TGCGCCAGCAGCCTCACAGTGAACACCGGGGAGCTGTTTTTT.